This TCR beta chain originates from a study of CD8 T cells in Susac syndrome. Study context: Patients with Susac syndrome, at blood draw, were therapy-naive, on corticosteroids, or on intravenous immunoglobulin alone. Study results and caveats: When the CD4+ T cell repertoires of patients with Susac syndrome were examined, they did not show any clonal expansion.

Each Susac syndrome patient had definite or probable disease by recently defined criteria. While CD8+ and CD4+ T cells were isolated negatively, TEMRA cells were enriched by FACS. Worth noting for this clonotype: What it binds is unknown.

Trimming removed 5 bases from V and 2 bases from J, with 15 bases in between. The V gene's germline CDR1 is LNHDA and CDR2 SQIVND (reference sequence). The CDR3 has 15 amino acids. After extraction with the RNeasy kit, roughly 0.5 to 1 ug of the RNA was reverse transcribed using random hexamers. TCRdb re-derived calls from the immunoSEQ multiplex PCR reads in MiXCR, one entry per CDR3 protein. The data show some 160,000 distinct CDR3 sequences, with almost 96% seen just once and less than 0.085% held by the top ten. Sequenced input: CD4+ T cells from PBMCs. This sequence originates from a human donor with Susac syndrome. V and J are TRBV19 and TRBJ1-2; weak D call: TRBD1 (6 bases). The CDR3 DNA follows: TGTGCCAGTAGTGACCCGGGACAAATAAACTATGGCTACACCTTC. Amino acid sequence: CASSDPGQINYGYTF. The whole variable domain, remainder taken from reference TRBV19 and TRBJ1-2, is DGGITQSPKYLFRKEGQNVTLSCEQNLNHDAMYWYRQDPGQGLRLIYYSQIVNDFQKGDIAEGYSVSREKKESFPLTVTSAQKNPTAFYLCASSDPGQINYGYTFGSGTRLTVV.